The sequence of this T cell receptor beta chain was determined in a study of blood T cells in healthy people across ages. V was pared by 4 bases and J by 5 bases, with 11 bases between. Germline V CDR1 and CDR2: ENHRY, SYGVKD. The CDR3 has 13 amino acids. With a J-beta primer mix and a sample-barcoded 5' primer, a second PCR ran about 7 to 12 cycles. TCRdb independently ran MiXCR on the 5' RACE reads; one entry per CDR3 protein. The sample holds 800,000 to 1,300,000 distinct CDR3 sequences, 20% to 25% seen once. The same specimen was also included in a second study, on T cells of mothers and their children. As that study records: For each mother, over 8 million TCR beta CDR3 reads were obtained, and for each child, about 3 million.

The specimen was blood. The source is a girl aged 2-10 years in good health. The chain recombines TRBV10-3 with TRBJ2-5, with a possible D match to TRBD2 (5 bases). CDR3 sequence reads: CAISGEEEETQYF. In nucleotides, the CDR3 is TGTGCCATCAGTGGTGAGGAGGAGGAGACCCAGTACTTC.